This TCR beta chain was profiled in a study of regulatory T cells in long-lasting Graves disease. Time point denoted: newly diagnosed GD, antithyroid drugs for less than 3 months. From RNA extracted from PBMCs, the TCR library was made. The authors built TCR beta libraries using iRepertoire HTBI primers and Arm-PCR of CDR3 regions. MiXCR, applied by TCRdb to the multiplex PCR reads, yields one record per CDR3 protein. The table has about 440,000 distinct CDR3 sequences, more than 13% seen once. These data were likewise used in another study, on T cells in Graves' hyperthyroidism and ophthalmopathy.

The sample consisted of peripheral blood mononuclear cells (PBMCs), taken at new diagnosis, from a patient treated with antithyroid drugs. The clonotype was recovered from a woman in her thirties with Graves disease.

CDR3 loop: CASKGLAGSTDTQYF. The DNA for the CDR3 is TGCGCCAGTAAGGGACTAGCAGGTAGCACAGATACGCAGTATTTT. V usage is TRBV5-1 and J usage is TRBJ2-3; 9 positions match TRBD2. The CDR3 extends over 15 amino acids. J lost 0 bases, V lost 8 bases, and 7 bases had no gene match. Germline CDR1 reads SGHRS; CDR2 reads YFSETQ. Looking up the rest from reference TRBV5-1 and TRBJ2-3 gives the full variable domain: KAGVTQTPRYLIKTRGQQVTLSCSPISGHRSVSWYQQTPGQGLQFLFEYFSETQRNKGNFPGRFSGRQFSNSRSEMNVSTLELGDSALYLCASKGLAGSTDTQYFGPGTRLTVL.